A selection of T cell receptor beta chains follows, all from one sample in a study of CD8 T cells in ankylosing spondylitis. Using its own MiXCR run on the 5' RACE reads, TCRdb lists one record per CDR3 protein. The data hold around 490,000 distinct CDR3 sequences, with roughly 5.3% observed a single time. Sequenced input: blood, either unsorted or a sorted T cell fraction (not recorded which). The receptors derive from a male donor with ankylosing spondylitis. CDR3s include the opening cysteine and the closing phenylalanine or tryptophan. D genes are given only for firm matches. Expanded clones are given a class, and other clones once, few, many or no size at all.

>TRBJ1-6|many|NA|TRBV2
TGTGCCAGCAGTGATGTTGGCGCTGGTTCACCCCTCCACTTT
CASSDVGAGSPLHF
>TRBJ1-1|many|NA|TRBV6-4
TGTGCCAGCAGTGACTCCGGACTGGACACTGAAGCTTTCTTT
CASSDSGLDTEAFF
>TRBJ2-5|many|NA|TRBV6-2/TRBV6-3
TGTGCCAGCGGGTGGACAGCTCTTCAAGAGACCCAGTACTTC
CASGWTALQETQYF
>TRBJ2-5|few|TRBD2|TRBV9
TGTGCCAGCAGCGCGCTCTGGGGGGGTAGGGAGACCCAGTACTTC
CASSALWGGRETQYF
>TRBJ1-1|many|NA|TRBV2
TGTGCCAGCAGACCGGGACTTGGAGACACTGAAGCTTTCTTT
CASRPGLGDTEAFF
>TRBJ2-1|many|NA|TRBV7-3
TGTGCCAGCAGCCCATCACCGTGGACAGATTACAATGAGCAGTTCTTC
CASSPSPWTDYNEQFF
>TRBJ2-5|NA|TRBD1|TRBV20-1
TGCAGTGCTAGGCCGGGACAGGGTGGGGAGACCCAGTACTTC
CSARPGQGGETQYF
>TRBJ2-3|many|TRBD2|TRBV4-2
TGTGCCAGCAGCCAAAGGAGCGGGGGGTATGTCGCGACAGATACGCAGTATTTT
CASSQRSGGYVATDTQYF
>TRBJ2-7|few|TRBD2|TRBV29-1
TGCAGCGTTGTGGGACTAGCGGGAGTAAAGCAGTACTTC
CSVVGLAGVKQYF
>TRBJ2-7|many|NA|TRBV7-2
TGTGCCAGCAGCCAAACCCAGGGTATCCCTTCCTACGAGCAGTACTTC
CASSQTQGIPSYEQYF
>TRBJ1-2|few|NA|TRBV7-2
TGTGCCAGCAGCTTAGCGACGTTGGCCTACACCTTC
CASSLATLAYTF
>TRBJ1-2|few|TRBD1|TRBV7-9
TGTGCCAGCAGCTCCAACCAACCGGGACAGGGAAACTATGGCTACACCTTC
CASSSNQPGQGNYGYTF
>TRBJ2-2|many|NA|TRBV12-3/TRBV12-4
TGTGCCAGCAGTTTGCAGAGTAACACCGGGGAGCTGTTTTTT
CASSLQSNTGELFF
>TRBJ1-6|many|NA|TRBV12-3/TRBV12-4
TGTGCCAGCAGTTACAGGGTTAATAATTCACCCCTCCACTTT
CASSYRVNNSPLHF
>TRBJ1-2|NA|NA|TRBV5-1
TGCGCCAGCAGCTCGGGACCTCCAGCGGGCTACACCTTC
CASSSGPPAGYTF
>TRBJ2-2|NA|TRBD1|TRBV4-2
TGTGCCAGCAGCCCGCGGGACAGGGCTTACACCGGGGAGCTGTTTTTT
CASSPRDRAYTGELFF
>TRBJ2-1|many|NA|TRBV20-1
TGCAGTGCTGGGGATCATGAGCAGTTCTTC
CSAGDHEQFF
>TRBJ1-5|many|NA|TRBV15
TGTGCCACCAGCCGAGGGTATCAGCCCCAGCATTTT
CATSRGYQPQHF
>TRBJ2-7|NA|TRBD2|TRBV28
TGTGCCAGCAGTTTATCAACTAGCGGGAGGGGGGGCTACGAGCAGTACTTC
CASSLSTSGRGGYEQYF
>TRBJ1-1|many|NA|TRBV9
TGTGCCAGCAGCCGCGGGGGGGGAAGGCCTGAAGCTTTCTTT
CASSRGGGRPEAFF
>TRBJ2-1|many|NA|TRBV11-1
TGTGCCAGCAGCATGAGGGTTAATGAGCAGTTCTTC
CASSMRVNEQFF
>TRBJ2-3|NA|TRBD1|TRBV2
TGTGCCAGCAGTAAGGACAGGAGTAGCACAGATACGCAGTATTTT
CASSKDRSSTDTQYF
>TRBJ2-1|many|TRBD2|TRBV6-2/TRBV6-3
TGTGCCAGCAGTTATAAGCGGGATAGCTCCTACAATGAGCAGTTCTTC
CASSYKRDSSYNEQFF
>TRBJ2-2|many|NA|TRBV4-3
TGCGCCAGCAGCCAGGTACAGGGTATCGGCACCGGGGAGCTGTTTTTT
CASSQVQGIGTGELFF
>TRBJ1-6|once|NA|TRBV5-6
TGTGCCATCAGCTTCCAGGTCCGGTCACCCCTCCACTTT
CAISFQVRSPLHF
>TRBJ1-5|NA|NA|TRBV7-2
TGTGCCAGCAGCTTACAAACAGGGATTAATCAGCCCCAGCATTTT
CASSLQTGINQPQHF
>TRBJ2-3|NA|NA|TRBV6-1
TGTGCCAGCAGCTCGTGGGGGCCACGCACAGATACGCAGTATTTT
CASSSWGPRTDTQYF
>TRBJ2-5|many|NA|TRBV7-6
TGTGCCAGCAGCATATACCAAGAGACCCAGTACTTC
CASSIYQETQYF
>TRBJ1-3|many|NA|TRBV5-1
TGCGCCAGCAGCCCGTACTCTGGAAACACCATATATTTT
CASSPYSGNTIYF
>TRBJ2-5|many|TRBD1|TRBV20-1
TGCAGTGCTAGAGATGGGGGTGGGACAGGGCTTCGAGAGACCCAGTACTTC
CSARDGGGTGLRETQYF
>TRBJ2-7|many|NA|TRBV5-1
TGCGCCAGCAGCCTGAGATTGGGGTACACTTCCTCCTACGAGCAGTACTTC
CASSLRLGYTSSYEQYF
>TRBJ2-1|few|NA|TRBV5-1
TGCGCCAGCAGCTTGTCCCCCCAACTGGGTGAGCAGTTCTTC
CASSLSPQLGEQFF
>TRBJ1-6|many|TRBD1|TRBV5-1
TGCGCCAGCAGCATAGGACAGGGCGAGGATTCACCCCTCCACTTT
CASSIGQGEDSPLHF
>TRBJ1-1|many|NA|TRBV10-3
TGTGCCGCCAGGAGGGGCGACACTGAAGCTTTCTTT
CAARRGDTEAFF
>TRBJ2-1|many|NA|TRBV9
TGTGCCAGCAGCGTAGAGGCGGGGCTACCTTACAATGAGCAGTTCTTC
CASSVEAGLPYNEQFF
>TRBJ1-1|many|NA|TRBV28
TGTGCCAGCAGTCACCTTCGGCGCCGCTTT
CASSHLRRRF
>TRBJ1-2|many|NA|TRBV20-1
TGCAGTGCCGCTGGGGGGTCCTATGGCTACACCTTC
CSAAGGSYGYTF
>TRBJ2-7|many|NA|TRBV20-1
TGCAGTGCTGGAAAGGACAGCATTGCCTACGAGCAGTACTTC
CSAGKDSIAYEQYF
>TRBJ1-2|NA|NA|TRBV4-3
TGCGCCAGCAGCCATAAGGGGAGGATTGGCTACACCTTC
CASSHKGRIGYTF
>TRBJ2-2|many|NA|TRBV6-1
TGTGCCAGCAGTGAAGGGGCAAGCTACACCGGGGAGCTGTTTTTT
CASSEGASYTGELFF
>TRBJ1-1|many|NA|TRBV6-1
TGTGCCAGCAGACTGGACTTGTTGGTTCCTGAAGCTTTCTTT
CASRLDLLVPEAFF
>TRBJ2-7|many|NA|TRBV5-6
TGTGCCAGCAGTAGGGGGTACTACGAGCAGTACTTC
CASSRGYYEQYF
>TRBJ1-1|many|NA|TRBV7-9
TGTGCCAGCAGCTTACAGGGAAAGAACACTGAAGCTTTCTTT
CASSLQGKNTEAFF
>TRBJ1-3|many|TRBD1|TRBV20-1
TGCAGTGCTCCGGACAGGGGGGACTTTGGAAACACCATATATTTT
CSAPDRGDFGNTIYF
>TRBJ2-1|many|NA|TRBV4-2
TGTGCCAGCAGCCAAGATTCGCGGGGGCGATACAATGAGCAGTTCTTC
CASSQDSRGRYNEQFF
>TRBJ2-2|NA|TRBD2|TRBV6-2/TRBV6-3
TGTGCCAGCAGTCGACCGGGACTAGCGAACACCGGGGAGCTGTTTTTT
CASSRPGLANTGELFF